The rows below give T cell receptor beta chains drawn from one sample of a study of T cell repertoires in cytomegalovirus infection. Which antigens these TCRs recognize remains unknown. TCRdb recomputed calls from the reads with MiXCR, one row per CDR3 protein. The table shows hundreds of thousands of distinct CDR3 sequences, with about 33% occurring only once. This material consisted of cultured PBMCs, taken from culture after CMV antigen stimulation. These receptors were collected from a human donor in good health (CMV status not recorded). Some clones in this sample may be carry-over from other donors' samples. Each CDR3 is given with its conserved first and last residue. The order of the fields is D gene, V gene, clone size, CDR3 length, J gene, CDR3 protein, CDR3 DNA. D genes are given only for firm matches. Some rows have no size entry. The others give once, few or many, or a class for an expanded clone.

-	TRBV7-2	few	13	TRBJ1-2	CASSSRVGVGYTF	TGTGCCAGCAGCTCCCGGGTCGGTGTTGGCTACACCTTC
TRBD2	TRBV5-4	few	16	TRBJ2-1	CASRPSGLEWDNEQFF	TGTGCCAGTAGACCTTCGGGACTAGAGTGGGACAATGAGCAGTTCTTC
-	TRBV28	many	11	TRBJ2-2	CASSNTGELFF	TGTGCCAGCAGTAACACCGGGGAGCTGTTTTTT
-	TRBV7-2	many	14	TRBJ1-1	CASSPQWGDTEAFF	TGTGCCAGCAGCCCTCAGTGGGGGGACACTGAAGCTTTCTTT
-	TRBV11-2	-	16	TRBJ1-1	CASSLDRDSLNTEAFF	TGTGCCAGCAGCTTAGATCGCGACTCATTGAACACTGAAGCTTTCTTT
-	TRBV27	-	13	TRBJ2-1	CASRLDSGNEQFF	TGTGCCAGCAGACTAGATTCGGGTAATGAGCAGTTCTTC
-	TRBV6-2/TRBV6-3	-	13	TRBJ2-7	CASSLKNGYEQYF	TGTGCCAGCTCACTAAAGAACGGCTACGAGCAGTACTTC
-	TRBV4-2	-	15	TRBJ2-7	CASSRGIGTPYEQYF	TGTGCCAGCAGCCGCGGAATAGGCACCCCCTACGAGCAGTACTTC
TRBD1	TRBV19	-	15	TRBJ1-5	CASRQGQGGNQPQHF	TGTGCCAGTAGACAGGGGCAAGGCGGCAATCAGCCCCAGCATTTT
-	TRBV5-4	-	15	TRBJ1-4	CASSKDGGANEKLFF	TGTGCCAGCAGCAAGGACGGAGGGGCGAATGAAAAACTGTTTTTT
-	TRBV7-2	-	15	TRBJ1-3	CASSLFGYSGNTIYF	TGTGCCAGCAGCTTATTCGGATACTCTGGAAACACCATATATTTT
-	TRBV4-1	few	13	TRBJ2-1	CASSQSVGNEQFF	TGCGCCAGCAGCCAATCTGTCGGAAATGAGCAGTTCTTC
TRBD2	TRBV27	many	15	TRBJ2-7	CASSPLGLAGGEQYF	TGTGCCAGCAGTCCCTTGGGGCTAGCGGGAGGCGAGCAGTACTTC
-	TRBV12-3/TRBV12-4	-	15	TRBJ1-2	CASSQTGSPAWGYTF	TGTGCCAGCAGCCAAACTGGTTCTCCTGCCTGGGGCTACACCTTC
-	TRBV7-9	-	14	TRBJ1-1	CASMGDRDPSEAFF	TGTGCCAGCATGGGGGACCGGGATCCATCCGAAGCTTTCTTT
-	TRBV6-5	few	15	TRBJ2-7	CASSYDQGTSYEQYF	TGTGCCAGCAGTTACGATCAGGGAACCTCCTACGAGCAGTACTTC
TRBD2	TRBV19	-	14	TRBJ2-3	CASRLAGSPDTQYF	TGTGCCTCGAGACTAGCGGGGTCACCAGATACGCAGTATTTT
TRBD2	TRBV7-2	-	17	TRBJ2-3	CASSPQSSSGGRGTQYF	TGTGCCAGCAGCCCCCAAAGCTCTAGCGGGGGTCGAGGTACGCAGTATTTT
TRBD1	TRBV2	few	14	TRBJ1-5	CASSGTGGDQPQHF	TGTGCCAGCAGTGGGACAGGCGGGGACCAGCCCCAGCATTTT
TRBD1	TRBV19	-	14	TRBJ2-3	CASRTGRLTDTQYF	TGTGCCAGTAGGACAGGGCGGCTCACAGATACGCAGTATTTT
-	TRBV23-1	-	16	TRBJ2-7	CASSQAIKLGYYEQYF	TGCGCCAGCAGTCAGGCGATAAAGTTAGGGTACTACGAGCAGTACTTC